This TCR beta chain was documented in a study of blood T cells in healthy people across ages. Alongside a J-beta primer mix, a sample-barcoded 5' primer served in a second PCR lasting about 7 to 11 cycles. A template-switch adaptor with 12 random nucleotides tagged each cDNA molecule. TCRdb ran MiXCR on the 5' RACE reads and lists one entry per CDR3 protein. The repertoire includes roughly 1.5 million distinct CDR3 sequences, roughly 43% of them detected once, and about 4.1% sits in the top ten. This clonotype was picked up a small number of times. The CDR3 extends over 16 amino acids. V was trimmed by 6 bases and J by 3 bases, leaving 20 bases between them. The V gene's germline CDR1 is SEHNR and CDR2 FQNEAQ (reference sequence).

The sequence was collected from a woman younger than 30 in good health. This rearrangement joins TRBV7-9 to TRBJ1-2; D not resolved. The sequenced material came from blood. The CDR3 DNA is TGTGCCAGCAGGGGAGAGGACGGACCGCTGCACTATGGCTACACCTTC. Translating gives CASRGEDGPLHYGYTF. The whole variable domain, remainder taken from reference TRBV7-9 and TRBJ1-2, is DTGVSQNPRHKITKRGQNVTFRCDPISEHNRLYWYRQTLGQGPEFLTYFQNEAQLEKSRLLSDRFSAERPKGSFSTLEIQRTEQGDSAMYLCASRGEDGPLHYGYTFGSGTRLTVV.